This record looks at one T cell receptor (beta chain) sequence and its context. This entry belongs to a study of blood T cell repertoires in COVID-19. Study-wide context: Some COVID-19 samples were acute and others convalescent; all came from the United States, Italy and Spain. PBMCs, B-cell-depleted T cells, or T cells provided the cDNA or gDNA that made up the material.

In the original workflow: Amplification of reference gene primers provided the estimated nucleated cell counts. The assay was immunoSEQ multiplex PCR, and TCRdb's table has in-frame clones only and misses some. V and J calls and clone size come straight from that table; D and trimming were deduced from the DNA. The table has roughly 86,000 clones, approximately 89% seen once. This TCR came from a man aged 45-65 years with active or convalescent COVID-19. Material: peripheral blood.

The CDR3 region is CASSLDGTGVHEQYF. For the CDR3, the DNA is TGTGCCAGCAGCTTGGACGGGACAGGGGTCCACGAGCAGTACTTC. The chain links TRBV5-4 to TRBJ2-7, with 10 bases matching TRBD1. The V and J ends lost 0 bases and 5 bases, in that order; junction bases with no gene match: 5. The CDR3 has 15 amino acids. In germline, CDR1 is SGHNT, CDR2 YYREEE (reference sequence).